This T cell receptor (beta chain) was sequenced for a study of read filtering for tumor transcriptome and immune sequencing (dated by TCRdb to the early 2020s). About the study as a whole: The cohort was composed of roughly 18 male and 14 female patients, with a mean age of roughly 70 years and an age range of roughly 45 to 80. By revised international staging, about 8 patients were R-ISS I, over 15 were R-ISS II and about seven were R-ISS III. After DNase treatment, whole-transcriptome libraries were prepared with the TruSeq RNA Access Library Prep Kit. TCR-region mapped reads per sample ranged from about 4 to 11 million with IR-seq versus only roughly 75 to 1273 with RNA-seq. The study compared TCR repertoires from targeted immune repertoire sequencing and bulk whole-transcriptome sequencing run on the same bone marrow samples. A main aim was a read-filtering strategy for immune repertoire data, specifically whether clonotypes supported by a single read should be removed. General study outcomes and caveats: The sorted CD138-negative fraction was not purified T cells but a mixed bone marrow immune population. Single-read clonotypes made up about four fifths of clonotypes but roughly 3.2% of total reads in IR-seq, and 70% to 75% of clonotypes and approximately 48% of reads in RNA-seq. When single-read clonotypes were removed, the proportions of shared clonotypes in IR-seq and RNA-seq correlated more strongly. Clonotypes were captured by IR-seq at much higher depth and more reliably than by RNA-seq, and smaller IR-seq throughput was sufficient for identification of most shared clonotypes.

The Immunoverse kit was used to build TCR libraries from 400 ng RNA, with molecular barcoded adaptors covering alpha/delta and beta/gamma chains. TCR library preparation used the same RNA that went into transcriptome sequencing. An Illumina HiSeq 4000 with 2 x 150 cycles was used to sequence the TCR libraries. The published analysis was carried out like this. TCR reads were aligned to human V, D, J and C references and assembled into CDR3 clonotypes with MiXCR, including quality filtering and error correction. Clonotype counts and gene usage diversity were analyzed with the tcR package in R. For inspection of raw mapping reads, RNA-seq reads were mapped by STAR aligner version 2.5.3a onto GRCh37 of the human genome. To test how sequencing depth affects detected clonotypes, IR-seq fastq files were randomly downsampled with Seqtk 1.3. The public reads were reprocessed in TCRdb via fastp at Q25 and MiXCR, keeping in-frame beta chains. Each CDR3 protein gets just one entry, which takes the most common genes and DNA from the rows behind it. TCRdb, not the original authors, processed these V and J calls. The sample contains about 57,000 distinct CDR3 sequences, about 15% of them found a single time. The top ten clonotypes cover 45% of the sample.

The table lists this clonotype with many counts. Its antigen is unknown. Per-base qualities were not stored, and no clone one base away is much larger. Every patient had bone marrow sampled at the time of active disease. Isolation of bone marrow mononuclear cells was performed by Ficoll-Hypaque density gradient centrifugation. To remove myeloma plasma cells, the cells were labeled with CD138 magnetic microbeads on a MACS separator, and CD138-negative cells were then collected by negative selection. Purity of the isolated cells was checked by flow cytometry on an Attune NxT using CD138 antibodies. TRIzol reagent was used to extract total RNA, and a NanoDrop spectrophotometer was used to quantify the extracted RNA. For each patient, the CD138-negative bone marrow sample underwent paired RNA-seq and IR-seq. The germline V gene gives CDR1 as MNHEY and CDR2 as SVGEGT. V trim: 5 bases; J trim: 3 bases; unmatched bases: 5. The CDR3 measures 15 amino acids from cysteine to phenylalanine. Kept here is only the CDR3 DNA, which spans 45 bases and is read in frame from base 1.

Sequencing was carried out using a population of CD138-negative cells sorted from bone marrow. In light of the paper, this sample's cell subset or site label describes: bone marrow mononuclear cells depleted of CD138+ plasma/myeloma cells by negative magnetic selection. The V gene is TRBV6-2 or TRBV6-3 and the J gene is TRBJ2-1, with 9 bases in between that match TRBD1. The TCR sequence derives from a donor aged 40 or older with multiple myeloma. The sequence in DNA is TGTGCCAGCAGTCCCTGGGACAGGGACTACAATGAGCAGTTCTTC. It is translated as CASSPWDRDYNEQFF.